This T cell receptor beta chain was profiled in a study of spatial heterogeneity in lung cancer. Findings of the study overall: More often at tumor resection than at routine follow-up, ubiquitous expanded tumor TCRs were detected in the blood.

Deletions cut 5 bases from V and 5 bases from J, with 10 bases between. CDR1 SEHNR and CDR2 FQNEAQ come from the germline V gene (reference sequence). The CDR3 is made up of 13 amino acids. Each CDR3 protein gets one entry after TCRdb re-called the 5' RACE reads with MiXCR. The sample gives nearly 95,000 distinct CDR3 sequences, approximately 19% of which show up once; 21% is in the top ten. A word on this clonotype: Its antigen is undetermined.

The time point here: blood at routine non-recurrence follow-up after resection. In each case, whole RNA from tumor, nontumor lung or frozen PBMC was sequenced unsorted. The input for sequencing was PBMCs, taken at follow-up. The chain recombines TRBV7-9 with TRBJ2-1; possible D gene TRBD1, 6 bases. The receptor comes from a male donor with early-stage non-small cell lung cancer. CDR3 sequence reads: CASSRTENNEQFF. For the CDR3, the DNA is TGTGCCAGCAGCCGGACAGAAAACAATGAGCAGTTCTTC.